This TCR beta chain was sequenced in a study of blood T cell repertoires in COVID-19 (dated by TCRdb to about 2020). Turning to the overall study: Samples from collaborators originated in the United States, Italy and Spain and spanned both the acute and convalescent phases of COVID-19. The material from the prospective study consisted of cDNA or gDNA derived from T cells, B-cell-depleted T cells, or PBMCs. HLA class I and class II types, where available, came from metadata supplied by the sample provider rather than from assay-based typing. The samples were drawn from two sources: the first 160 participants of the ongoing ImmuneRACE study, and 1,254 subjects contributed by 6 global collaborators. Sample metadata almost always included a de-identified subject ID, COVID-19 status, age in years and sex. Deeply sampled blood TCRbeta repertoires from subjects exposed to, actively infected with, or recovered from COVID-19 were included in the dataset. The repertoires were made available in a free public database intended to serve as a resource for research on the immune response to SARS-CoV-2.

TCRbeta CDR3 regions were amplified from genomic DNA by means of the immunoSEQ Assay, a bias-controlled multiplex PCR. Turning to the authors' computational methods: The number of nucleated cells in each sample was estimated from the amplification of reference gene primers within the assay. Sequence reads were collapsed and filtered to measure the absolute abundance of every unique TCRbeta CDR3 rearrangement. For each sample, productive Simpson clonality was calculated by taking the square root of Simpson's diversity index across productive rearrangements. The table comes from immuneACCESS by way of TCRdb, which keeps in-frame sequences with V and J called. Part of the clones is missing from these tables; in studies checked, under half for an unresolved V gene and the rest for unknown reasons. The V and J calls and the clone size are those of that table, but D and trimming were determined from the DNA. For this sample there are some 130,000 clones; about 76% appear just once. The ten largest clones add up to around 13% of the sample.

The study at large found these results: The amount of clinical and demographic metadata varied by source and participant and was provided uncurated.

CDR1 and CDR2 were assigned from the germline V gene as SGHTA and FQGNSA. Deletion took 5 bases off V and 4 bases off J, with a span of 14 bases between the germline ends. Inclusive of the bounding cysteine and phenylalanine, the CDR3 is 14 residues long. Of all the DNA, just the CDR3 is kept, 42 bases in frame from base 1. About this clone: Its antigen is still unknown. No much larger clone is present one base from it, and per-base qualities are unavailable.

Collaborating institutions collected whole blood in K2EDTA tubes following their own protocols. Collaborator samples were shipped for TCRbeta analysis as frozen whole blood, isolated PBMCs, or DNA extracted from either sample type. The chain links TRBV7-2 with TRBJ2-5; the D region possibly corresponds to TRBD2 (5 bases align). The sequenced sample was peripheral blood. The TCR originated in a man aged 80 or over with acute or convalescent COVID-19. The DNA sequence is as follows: TGTGCCAGCAGCCCGGACTTCTTCCGAGAGACCCAGTACTTC. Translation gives CASSPDFFRETQYF.